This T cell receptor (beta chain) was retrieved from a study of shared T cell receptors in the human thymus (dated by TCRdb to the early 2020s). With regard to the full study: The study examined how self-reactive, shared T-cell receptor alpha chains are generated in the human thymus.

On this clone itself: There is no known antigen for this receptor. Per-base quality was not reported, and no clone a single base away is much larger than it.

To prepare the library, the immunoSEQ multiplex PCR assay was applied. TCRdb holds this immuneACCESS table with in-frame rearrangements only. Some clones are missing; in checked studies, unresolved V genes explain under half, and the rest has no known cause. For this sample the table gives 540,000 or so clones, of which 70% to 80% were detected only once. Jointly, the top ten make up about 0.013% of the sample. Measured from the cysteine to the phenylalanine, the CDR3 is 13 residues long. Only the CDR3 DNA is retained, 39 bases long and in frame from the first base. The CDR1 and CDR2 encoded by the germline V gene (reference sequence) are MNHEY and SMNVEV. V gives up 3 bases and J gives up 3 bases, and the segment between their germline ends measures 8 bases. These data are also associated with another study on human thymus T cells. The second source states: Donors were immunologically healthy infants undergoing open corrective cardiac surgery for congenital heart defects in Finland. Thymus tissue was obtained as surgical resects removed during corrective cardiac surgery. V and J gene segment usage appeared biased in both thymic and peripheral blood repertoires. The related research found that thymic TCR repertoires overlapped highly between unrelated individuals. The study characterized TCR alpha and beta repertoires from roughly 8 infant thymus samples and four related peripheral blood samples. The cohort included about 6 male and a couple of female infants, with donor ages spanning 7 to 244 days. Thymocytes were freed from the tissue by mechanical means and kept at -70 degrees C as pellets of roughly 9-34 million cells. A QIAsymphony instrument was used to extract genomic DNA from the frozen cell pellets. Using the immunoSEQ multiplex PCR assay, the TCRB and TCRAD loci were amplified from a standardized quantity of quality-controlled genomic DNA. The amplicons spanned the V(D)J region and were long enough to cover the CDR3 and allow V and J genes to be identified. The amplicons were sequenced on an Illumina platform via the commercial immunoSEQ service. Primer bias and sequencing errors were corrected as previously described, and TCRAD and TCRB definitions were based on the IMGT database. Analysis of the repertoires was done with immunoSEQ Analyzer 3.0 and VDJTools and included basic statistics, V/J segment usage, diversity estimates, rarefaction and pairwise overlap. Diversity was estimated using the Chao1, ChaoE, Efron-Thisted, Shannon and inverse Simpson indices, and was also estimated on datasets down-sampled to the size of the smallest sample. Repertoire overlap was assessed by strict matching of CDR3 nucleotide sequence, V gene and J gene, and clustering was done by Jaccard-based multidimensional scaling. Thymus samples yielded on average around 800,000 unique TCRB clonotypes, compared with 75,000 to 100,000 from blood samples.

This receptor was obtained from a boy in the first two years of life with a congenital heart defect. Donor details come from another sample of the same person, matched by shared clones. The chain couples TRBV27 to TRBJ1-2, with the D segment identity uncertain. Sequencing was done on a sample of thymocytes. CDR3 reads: CASSFQNHYGYTF. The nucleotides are TGTGCCAGCAGTTTCCAGAATCACTATGGCTACACCTTC.